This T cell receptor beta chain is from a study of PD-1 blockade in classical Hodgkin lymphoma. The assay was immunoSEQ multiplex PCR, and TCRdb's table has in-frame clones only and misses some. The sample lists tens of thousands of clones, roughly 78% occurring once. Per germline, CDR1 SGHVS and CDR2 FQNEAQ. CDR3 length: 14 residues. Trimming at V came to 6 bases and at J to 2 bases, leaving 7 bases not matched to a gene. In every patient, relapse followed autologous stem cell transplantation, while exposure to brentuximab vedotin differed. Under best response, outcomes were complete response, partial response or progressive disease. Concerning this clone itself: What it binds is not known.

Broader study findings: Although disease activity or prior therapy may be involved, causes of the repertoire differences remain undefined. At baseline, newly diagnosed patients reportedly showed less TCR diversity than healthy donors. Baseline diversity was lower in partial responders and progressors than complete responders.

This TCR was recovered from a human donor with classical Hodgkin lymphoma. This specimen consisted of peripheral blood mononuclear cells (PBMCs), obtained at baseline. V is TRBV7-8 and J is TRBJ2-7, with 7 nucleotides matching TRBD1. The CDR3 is CASSYDRAAYEQYF. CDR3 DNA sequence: TGTGCCAGCAGTTATGACAGGGCTGCCTACGAGCAGTACTTC.